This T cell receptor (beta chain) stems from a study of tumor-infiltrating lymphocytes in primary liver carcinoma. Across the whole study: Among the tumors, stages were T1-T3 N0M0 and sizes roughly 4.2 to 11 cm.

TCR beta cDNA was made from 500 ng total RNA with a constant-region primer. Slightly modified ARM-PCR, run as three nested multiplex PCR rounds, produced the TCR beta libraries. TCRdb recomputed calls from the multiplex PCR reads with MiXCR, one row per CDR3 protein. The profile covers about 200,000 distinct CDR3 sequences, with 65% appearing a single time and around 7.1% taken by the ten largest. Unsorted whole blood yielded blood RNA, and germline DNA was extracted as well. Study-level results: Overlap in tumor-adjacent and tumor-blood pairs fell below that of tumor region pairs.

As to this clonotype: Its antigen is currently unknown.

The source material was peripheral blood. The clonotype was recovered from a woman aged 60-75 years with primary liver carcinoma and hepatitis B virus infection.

CDR3 nucleotides: TGTGCCAGCAGTGTCCTAGCCCGGCGTTTCTTT. Translation: CASSVLARRFF. The rearrangement joins TRBV6-1 to TRBJ1-1; D not resolved. Germline V lookup: CDR1 MNHNS, CDR2 SASEGT. V lost 4 bases and J lost 13, with 13 bases in between. The length of the CDR3 is 11 residues.